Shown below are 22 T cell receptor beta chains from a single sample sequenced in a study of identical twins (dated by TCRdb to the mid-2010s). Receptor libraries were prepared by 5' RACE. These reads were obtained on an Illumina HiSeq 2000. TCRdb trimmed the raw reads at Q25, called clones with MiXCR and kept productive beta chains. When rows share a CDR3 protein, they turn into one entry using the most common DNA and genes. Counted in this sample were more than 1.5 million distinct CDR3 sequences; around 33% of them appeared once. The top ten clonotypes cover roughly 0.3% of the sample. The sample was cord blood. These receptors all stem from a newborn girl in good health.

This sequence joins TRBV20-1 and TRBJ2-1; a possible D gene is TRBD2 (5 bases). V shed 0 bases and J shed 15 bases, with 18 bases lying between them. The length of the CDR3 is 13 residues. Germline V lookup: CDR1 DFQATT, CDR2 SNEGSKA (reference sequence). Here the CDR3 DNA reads TGCAGTGCTAGAGATCTTAACCTCCACGGAGGGTTCTTC. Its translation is CSARDLNLHGGFF.

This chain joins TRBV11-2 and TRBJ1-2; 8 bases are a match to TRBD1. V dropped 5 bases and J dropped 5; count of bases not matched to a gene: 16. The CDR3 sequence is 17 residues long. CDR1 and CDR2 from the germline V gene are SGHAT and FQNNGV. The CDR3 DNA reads TGTGCCAGCAGCCCGGGGACAGGACCCTATAAGGCATATGGCTACACCTTC. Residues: CASSPGTGPYKAYGYTF.

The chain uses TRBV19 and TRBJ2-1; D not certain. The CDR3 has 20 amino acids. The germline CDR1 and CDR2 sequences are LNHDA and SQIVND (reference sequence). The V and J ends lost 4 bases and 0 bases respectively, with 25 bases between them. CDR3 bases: TGTGCCAGTAGTAGTGACCACAGTTATCCATTCCGGAGCTCCTACAATGAGCAGTTCTTC. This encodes CASSSDHSYPFRSSYNEQFF.

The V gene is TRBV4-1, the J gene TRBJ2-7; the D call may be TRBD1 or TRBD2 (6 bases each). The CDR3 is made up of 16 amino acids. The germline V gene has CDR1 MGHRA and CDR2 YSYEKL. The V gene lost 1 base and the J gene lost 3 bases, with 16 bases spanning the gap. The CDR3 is CASSQGRGQISYEQYF. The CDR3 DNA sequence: TGCGCCAGCAGCCAAGGACGGGGGCAAATAAGCTACGAGCAGTACTTC.

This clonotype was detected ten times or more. In DNA, the CDR3 is TGTGCCAGCAGCCAAGCGGGGGGGCCCACAGATACGCAGTATTTT. Translating gives CASSQAGGPTDTQYF. The chain employs TRBV3-1 and TRBJ2-3; TRBD2 aligns across 8 bases. V lost 1 base to trimming and J lost 2 bases; unmatched junction nucleotides: 2. The germline CDR1 and CDR2 sequences are LGHDT and YNNKEL (reference sequence). The CDR3 is 15 amino acids.

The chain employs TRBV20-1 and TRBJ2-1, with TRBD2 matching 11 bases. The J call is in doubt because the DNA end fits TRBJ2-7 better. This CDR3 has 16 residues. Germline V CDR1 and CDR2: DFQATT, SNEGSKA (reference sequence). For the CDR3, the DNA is TGCAGTGCTAGAGCTTCGCTAGCGGGAGGATTCGATGAGCAGTACTTC. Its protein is CSARASLAGGFDEQYF.

The CDR3 region has the DNA TGTGCCAGCAGCCAAGACACGGGGCGACAAGAGACCCAGTTCTTC. Encoded protein: CASSQDTGRQETQFF. The chain recombines TRBV4-2 with TRBJ2-1; D tentatively reads TRBD1 or TRBD2 (5 bases each). Per the germline V gene, CDR1 is LGHNA and CDR2 is YNFKEQ. The V and J ends lost 0 bases and 13 bases respectively, with 19 bases between them. The CDR3 totals 15 residues.

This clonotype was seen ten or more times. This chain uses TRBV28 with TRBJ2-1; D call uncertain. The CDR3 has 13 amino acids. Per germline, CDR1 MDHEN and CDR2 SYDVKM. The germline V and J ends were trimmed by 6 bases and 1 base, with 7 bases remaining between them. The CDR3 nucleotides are TGTGCCAGCAGGAGAGAGTCCTACAATGAGCAGTTCTTC. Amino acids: CASRRESYNEQFF.

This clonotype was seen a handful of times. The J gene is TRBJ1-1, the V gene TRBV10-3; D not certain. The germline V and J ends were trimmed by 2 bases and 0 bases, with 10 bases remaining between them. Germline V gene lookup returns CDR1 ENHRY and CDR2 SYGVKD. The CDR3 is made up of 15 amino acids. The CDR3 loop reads CAISEEVPVNTEAFF. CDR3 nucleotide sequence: TGTGCCATCAGTGAGGAGGTCCCAGTGAACACTGAAGCTTTCTTT.

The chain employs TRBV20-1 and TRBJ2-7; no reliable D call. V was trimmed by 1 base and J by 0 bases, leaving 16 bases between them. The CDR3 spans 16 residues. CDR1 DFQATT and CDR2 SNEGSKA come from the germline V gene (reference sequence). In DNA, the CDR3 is TGCAGTGCTAGAGTCCCAGAGTCGCGGCGCTCCTACGAGCAGTACTTC. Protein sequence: CSARVPESRRSYEQYF.

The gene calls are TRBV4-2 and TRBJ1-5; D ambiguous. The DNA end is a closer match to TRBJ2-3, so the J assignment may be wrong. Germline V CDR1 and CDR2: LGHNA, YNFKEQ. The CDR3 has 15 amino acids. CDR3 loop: CASSQALLSNQPQYF. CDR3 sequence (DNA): TGTGCCAGCAGCCAAGCCCTTTTGAGCAATCAGCCCCAGTATTTT.

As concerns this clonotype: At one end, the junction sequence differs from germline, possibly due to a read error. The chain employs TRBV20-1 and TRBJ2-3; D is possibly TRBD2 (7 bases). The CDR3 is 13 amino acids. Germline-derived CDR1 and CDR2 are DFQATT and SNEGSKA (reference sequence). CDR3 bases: TGCAGCCCCAGAAGGGGGGGATCAGATACGCGGTATTTT. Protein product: CSPRRGGSDTRYF.

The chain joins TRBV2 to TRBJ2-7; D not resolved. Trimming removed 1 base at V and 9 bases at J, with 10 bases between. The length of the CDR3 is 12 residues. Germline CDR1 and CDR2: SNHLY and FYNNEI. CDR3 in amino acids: CASSEVGHGQYF. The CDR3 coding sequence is TGTGCCAGCAGTGAAGTAGGCCACGGGCAGTACTTC. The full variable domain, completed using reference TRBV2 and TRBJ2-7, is EPEVTQTPSHQVTQMGQEVILRCVPISNHLYFYWYRQILGQKVEFLVSFYNNEISEKSEIFDDQFSVERPDGSNFTLKIRSTKLEDSAMYFCASSEVGHGQYFGPGTRLTVT.

CDR3 bases: TGCGCCAGCTACTTGGACTGGCCCCAAACGCAGTATTTT. Protein: CASYLDWPQTQYF. This chain connects TRBV5-1 to TRBJ2-3; D is possibly TRBD2 (5 bases). Trimming cost V 7 bases and J 9 bases, with 18 bases left between them. Germline V gene lookup returns CDR1 SGHRS and CDR2 YFSETQ. The CDR3 runs 13 residues.

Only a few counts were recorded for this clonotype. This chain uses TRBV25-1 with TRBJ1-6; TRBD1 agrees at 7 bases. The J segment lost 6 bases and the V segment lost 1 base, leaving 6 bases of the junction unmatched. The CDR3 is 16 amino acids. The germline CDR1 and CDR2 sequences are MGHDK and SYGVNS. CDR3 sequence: CASSESTGPGNSPLHF. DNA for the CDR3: TGTGCCAGCAGTGAATCGACAGGGCCGGGTAATTCACCCCTCCACTTT. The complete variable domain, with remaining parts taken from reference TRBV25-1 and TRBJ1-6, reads EADIYQTPRYLVIGTGKKITLECSQTMGHDKMYWYQQDPGMELHLIHYSYGVNSTEKGDLSSESTVSRIRTEHFPLTLESARPSHTSQYLCASSESTGPGNSPLHFGNGTRLTVT.

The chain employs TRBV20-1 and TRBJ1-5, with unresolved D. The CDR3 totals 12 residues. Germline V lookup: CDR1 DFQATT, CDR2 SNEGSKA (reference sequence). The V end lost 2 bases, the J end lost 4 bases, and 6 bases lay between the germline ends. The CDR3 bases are TGCAGTGCTAGAAGGTTTAATCAGCCCCAGCATTTT. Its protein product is CSARRFNQPQHF.

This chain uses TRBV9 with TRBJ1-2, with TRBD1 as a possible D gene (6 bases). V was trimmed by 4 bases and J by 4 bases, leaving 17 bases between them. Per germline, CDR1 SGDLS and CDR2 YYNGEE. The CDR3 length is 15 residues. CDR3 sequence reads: CASSPRTVLAYGYTF. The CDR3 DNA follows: TGTGCCAGCAGCCCCCGGACAGTTTTGGCCTATGGCTACACCTTC.

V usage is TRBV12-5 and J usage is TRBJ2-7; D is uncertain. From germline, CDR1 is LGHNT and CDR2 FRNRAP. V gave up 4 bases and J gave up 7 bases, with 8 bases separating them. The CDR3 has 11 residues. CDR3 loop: CASGYYNEQYF. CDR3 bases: TGTGCTAGTGGTTATTACAATGAGCAGTACTTC.

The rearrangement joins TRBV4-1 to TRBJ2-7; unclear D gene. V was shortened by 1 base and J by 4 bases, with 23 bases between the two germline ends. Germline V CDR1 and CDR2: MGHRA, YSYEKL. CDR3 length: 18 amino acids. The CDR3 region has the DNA TGCGCCAGCAGCCAAGTTTTCCCCTCTAGAGGCAGACCTTACGAGCAGTACTTC. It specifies CASSQVFPSRGRPYEQYF.

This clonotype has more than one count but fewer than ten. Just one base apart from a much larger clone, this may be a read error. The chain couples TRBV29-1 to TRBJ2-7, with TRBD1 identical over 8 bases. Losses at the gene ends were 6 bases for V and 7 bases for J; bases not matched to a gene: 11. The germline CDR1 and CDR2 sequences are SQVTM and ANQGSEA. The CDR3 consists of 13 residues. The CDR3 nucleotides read TGCAGCGTGGACAGGGATGTGAACAATGAGCAGTACTTC. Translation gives CSVDRDVNNEQYF.

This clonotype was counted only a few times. The CDR3 is CASSRGLEDETQYF. DNA for the CDR3: TGTGCCAGCAGCCGAGGACTAGAGGACGAGACCCAGTACTTC. The chain couples TRBV4-2 to TRBJ2-5; TRBD2 aligns across 7 bases. The V gene end was trimmed by 4 bases and the J gene end by 5 bases; junction bases not matched to a gene: 7. The CDR3 spans 14 residues. Germline V gene sequence: CDR1 LGHNA, CDR2 YNFKEQ.

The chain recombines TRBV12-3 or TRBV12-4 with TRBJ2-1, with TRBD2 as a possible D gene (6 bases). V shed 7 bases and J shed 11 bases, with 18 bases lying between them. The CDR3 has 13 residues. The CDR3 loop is CASIGAIGTQQFF. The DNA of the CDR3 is TGTGCCAGCATCGGGGCTATAGGGACTCAGCAGTTCTTC.